This TCR beta chain emerged from a study of T cells after yellow fever vaccination. Broader study findings: Booster sampling recovered most clones from primary vaccination (under 97% CD4, approximately 90% CD8). A limited proportion of clonotypes was detected within both the CD4 and CD8 compartments.

MiXCR, applied by TCRdb to the 5' RACE reads, yields one record per CDR3 protein. Altogether 350,000 to 550,000 distinct CDR3 sequences are present, roughly a sixth being singletons, with the ten largest covering 15% to 20%. Worth noting for this clonotype: What it binds is unknown.

The CDR3 is made up of 16 amino acids. Germline V gene data show CDR1 as SGHRS and CDR2 as YFSETQ. The J segment lost 7 bases and the V segment lost 5 bases, leaving 13 bases of the junction unmatched. The chain joins TRBV5-1 to TRBJ2-1; the match to TRBD1 covers 9 bases. This receptor was obtained from a man aged 18 to 29 who received the YFV17D yellow fever vaccine. This specimen consisted of PBMCs, obtained before the yellow fever booster vaccination. CDR3 sequence reads: CASSPTTGGLVNEQFF. In nucleotides, the CDR3 is TGCGCCAGCAGTCCTACGACAGGGGGTCTGGTAAATGAGCAGTTCTTC.